A single sample is the source of the 30 T cell receptor beta chains below, sequenced in a study of molecular identifiers for immune sequencing clone quantification. A single record per CDR3 protein comes from TCRdb applying MiXCR to the PCR reads. Of some 320,000 distinct CDR3 sequences listed, roughly 23% are singletons. Sequenced: naive CD8+ T cells from blood, with Jurkat cell RNA spiked in. The sample's subset: FACS-sorted CD8+CD4-CCR7+CD45RA+ naive T cells. All receptors come from a human donor in good health. Some libraries in this study had Jurkat cell RNA spiked in.

This clonotype has a handful of counts. A much more abundant neighbour one base away suggests this may be a read error. The chain carries TRBV24-1 and TRBJ2-3, with 7 bases that match TRBD1. The CDR3 extends over 12 amino acids. The germline gives CDR1 KGHDR, CDR2 SFDVKD. The CDR3 DNA reads TGTACCACCAGTGACAGGGCAGATACGCAGTATTTT. Protein: CTTSDRADTQYF.

This clonotype was seen repeatedly, ten times or more. This rearrangement joins TRBV27 to TRBJ2-7; a weak D match, TRBD1 (6 bases). There are 14 residues in the CDR3. The germline V gene has CDR1 MNHEY and CDR2 SMNVEV (reference sequence). The V and J ends lost 4 bases and 1 base respectively, with 11 bases between them. As DNA, the CDR3 is TGTGCCAGCAGTTCCCACAGGGAGTCCTACGAGCAGTACTTC. This encodes CASSSHRESYEQYF.

This clonotype was seen ten or more times. The chain employs TRBV7-6 and TRBJ1-1; tentatively, D is TRBD1 (5 bases). Germline assignment: CDR1 SGHVS and CDR2 FNYEAQ. The CDR3 consists of 14 residues. V lost 0 bases, J lost 4 bases, and 9 bases lay in between. The CDR3 region is CASSLAAGSTEAFF. The CDR3 bases are TGTGCCAGCAGCTTAGCGGCAGGGAGCACTGAAGCTTTCTTT.

In regard to this clonotype: A read error may be the cause here, since a much bigger clone is one base away. This sequence joins TRBV28 and TRBJ1-1; D might be TRBD1 (6 bases). The length of the CDR3 is 13 residues. CDR1 is MDHEN, CDR2 SYDVKM, per germline. The CDR3 protein is CASSLDRNAEAFF. The CDR3 DNA reads as TGTGCCAGCAGCTTAGACAGGAACGCTGAAGCTTTCTTT.

This clonotype was picked up many times. The rearrangement joins TRBV5-4 to TRBJ2-3, with 13 bases fitting TRBD2. The CDR3 contains 16 residues. The germline CDR1 and CDR2 sequences are SGHNT and YYREEE (reference sequence). V trimming: 4 bases; J trimming: 2 bases; junction bases outside the gene matches: 4. The CDR3 coding sequence is TGTGCCAGCAGCCAAGGACTAGCGGGGGACACAGATACGCAGTATTTT. This codes for CASSQGLAGDTDTQYF.

Only a few counts were recorded for this clonotype. The chain recombines TRBV7-9 with TRBJ2-7, with 8 nucleotides matching TRBD1. The CDR3 length is 15 residues. J lost 4 bases, V lost 2 bases, and 7 bases had no gene match. Germline loops: CDR1 SEHNR, CDR2 FQNEAQ (reference sequence). In DNA, the CDR3 is TGTGCCAGCAGCTTACCCCGACAGGGGAAGTACGAGCAGTACTTC. As protein: CASSLPRQGKYEQYF.

This clonotype occurred many times. J is TRBJ1-4 and V is TRBV12-5, with TRBD1 matching over 7 bases. Per the germline V gene, CDR1 is LGHNT and CDR2 is FRNRAP. This CDR3 is 11 amino acids long. Unmatched junction bases numbered 3, after V lost 4 bases and J lost 13 bases. The CDR3 DNA sequence: TGTGCTAGTGGTTCCCCAGGGGGACTGTTTTTT. It specifies CASGSPGGLFF.

In its sample, this clonotype was seen many times. CDR3 sequence: CASSDYSASNQPQHF. The DNA for the CDR3 is TGTGCCAGCAGTGACTACTCAGCGAGCAATCAGCCCCAGCATTTT. The V gene is TRBV6-4, the J gene TRBJ1-5, with D hard to call. The germline V and J ends were trimmed by 1 base and 1 base, with 8 bases remaining between them. The CDR3 extends over 15 amino acids. Germline values: CDR1 MRHNA, CDR2 SNTAGT.

The chain carries TRBV28 and TRBJ2-7, with 10 bases that match TRBD2. The V gene's germline CDR1 is MDHEN and CDR2 SYDVKM. V was pared by 5 bases and J by 3 bases, with 7 bases of the junction left unmatched. CDR3 length: 15 residues. The DNA of the CDR3 is TGTGCCAGCAGTCCATCTAGCGGGAGACACTACGAGCAGTACTTC. As protein: CASSPSSGRHYEQYF.

The V call is TRBV28, the J call TRBJ1-5; D is perhaps TRBD1 (6 bases). V lost 3 bases to trimming and J lost 0 bases, with 9 bases between them. The CDR3 is made up of 15 amino acids. The V gene's germline CDR1 is MDHEN and CDR2 SYDVKM. CDR3 sequence: CASSFIRGSNQPQHF. CDR3 bases: TGTGCCAGCAGTTTCATCAGGGGTAGCAATCAGCCCCAGCATTTT.

This clonotype was seen repeatedly, ten times or more. This chain connects TRBV5-4 to TRBJ1-1; D is ambiguous. The V gene's germline CDR1 is SGHNT and CDR2 YYREEE (reference sequence). V lost 1 base, J lost 0 bases, and 7 bases lay in between. This CDR3 has 14 residues. CDR3 sequence reads: CASSLTVMNTEAFF. The CDR3 coding sequence is TGTGCCAGCAGCTTGACAGTGATGAACACTGAAGCTTTCTTT.

This clonotype was counted many times. This chain joins TRBV29-1 and TRBJ2-1; D is uncertain. The CDR3 extends over 14 amino acids. With 3 bases removed from V and 7 bases from J, the gap between germline ends came to 16 bases. Germline CDR1 and CDR2: SQVTM and ANQGSEA. CDR3 DNA sequence: TGCAGCGTTGACGTCACAGCTGTAAATAATGAGCAGTTCTTC. It yields the protein CSVDVTAVNNEQFF.

This clonotype occurred many times. The rearrangement links TRBV6-2 or TRBV6-3 to TRBJ1-1; unclear D gene. V dropped 0 bases and J dropped 0 bases, with 11 bases sitting between them. From germline, CDR1 is MNHEY and CDR2 SVGEGT. CDR3 length: 16 amino acids. The CDR3 region has the DNA TGTGCCAGCAGTTACTCCACAAGGAGGTTGAACACTGAAGCTTTCTTT. Amino acid sequence: CASSYSTRRLNTEAFF.

The rearrangement uses TRBV20-1 and TRBJ2-4, with 9 bases matching TRBD2. The germline V gene has CDR1 DFQATT and CDR2 SNEGSKA (reference sequence). The V segment lost 4 bases and the J segment 2 bases; nucleotides outside the gene matches: 9. This CDR3 has 16 amino acids. The CDR3 sequence: CSAILRRGGPKNIQYF. The CDR3 DNA reads TGCAGTGCTATTTTAAGGCGGGGGGGCCCCAAAAACATTCAGTACTTC.

This clonotype was counted a few times. This sequence joins TRBV11-2 and TRBJ2-5; 8 nucleotides match TRBD2. Germline V gene lookup returns CDR1 SGHAT and CDR2 FQNNGV. J gave up 3 bases and V 3 bases, and 0 bases lay outside the gene matches. This CDR3 is 13 amino acids long. The CDR3 loop reads CASSFSGKETQYF. The CDR3 DNA reads as TGTGCCAGCAGCTTTAGCGGGAAAGAGACCCAGTACTTC.

This clonotype has ten or more counts. This chain joins TRBV4-3 and TRBJ1-1, with D maybe TRBD1 (6 bases). V was cut by 0 bases and J by 5 bases, with 10 bases left in between. The CDR3 is 14 residues long. Germline V gives CDR1 LGHNA, CDR2 YSLEER. The CDR3 region has the DNA TGCGCCAGCAGCCAAGATCGGGGGGCTACTGAAGCTTTCTTT. Encoded protein: CASSQDRGATEAFF.

This clonotype was detected many times. The chain carries TRBV20-1 and TRBJ2-7; D uncertain. Trimming cost V 1 base and J 4 bases, with 11 bases left between them. The CDR3 has 13 residues. The germline V gene has CDR1 DFQATT and CDR2 SNEGSKA (reference sequence). CDR3 region: CSARGVSPYEQYF. In nucleotides, the CDR3 is TGCAGTGCTAGAGGGGTCTCTCCATACGAGCAGTACTTC.

This clonotype was observed many times. This chain uses TRBV7-9 with TRBJ2-3, with a weak D call TRBD1 (6 bases). The length of the CDR3 is 13 residues. Trimming took off 5 bases at V and 9 bases at J, with 15 bases between the two ends. Per germline, CDR1 SEHNR and CDR2 FQNEAQ (reference sequence). CDR3 in amino acids: CASSGAGTTTQYF. In DNA, the CDR3 is TGTGCCAGCAGCGGAGCCGGGACAACCACGCAGTATTTT.

This clonotype showed up many times. The V gene is TRBV12-5, the J gene TRBJ2-1, with a tentative D call TRBD2 (5 bases). Trimming shortened V by 3 bases and J by 2 bases, and 17 bases separated the two germline ends. Germline loops: CDR1 LGHNT, CDR2 FRNRAP. CDR3 length equals 17 residues. CDR3 sequence: CASGFDFAGGPYNEQFF. CDR3 nucleotide sequence: TGTGCTAGTGGTTTCGACTTCGCGGGCGGCCCCTACAATGAGCAGTTCTTC.

This chain joins TRBV3-1 and TRBJ1-1; D gene uncertain. This CDR3 has 14 amino acids. V lost 0 bases to trimming and J lost 3 bases, with 8 bases between them. CDR1 LGHDT and CDR2 YNNKEL come from the germline V gene (reference sequence). This chain's CDR3 is CASSQDSDYTEAFF. In DNA form, the CDR3 reads TGTGCCAGCAGCCAAGATAGCGATTACACTGAAGCTTTCTTT.

In its sample, this clonotype was seen many times. The chain couples TRBV12-3 or TRBV12-4 to TRBJ1-3; possible D gene TRBD1, 5 bases. The CDR3 contains 15 residues. Trimming removed 3 bases at V and 4 bases at J, with 13 bases between. CDR3: CASSLGRVAGNTIYF. CDR3 in DNA: TGTGCCAGCAGTTTGGGCAGGGTAGCAGGAAACACCATATATTTT.

V is TRBV5-1 and J is TRBJ2-3, with 13 nucleotides matching TRBD2. Germline CDR1 is SGHRS and CDR2 is YFSETQ. J gave up 5 bases and V 3 bases, and 6 bases lay outside the gene matches. The CDR3 is 16 amino acids. The CDR3 DNA follows: TGCGCCAGCAGCTGGACTAGCGGGAGTCTGGGAGATACGCAGTATTTT. Translating it yields CASSWTSGSLGDTQYF.

This clonotype was found a few times. The chain links TRBV6-6 to TRBJ2-4; a weak D match, TRBD2 (5 bases). Trimming pared 7 bases from V and 1 base from J, leaving 14 bases between. The CDR3 has 15 amino acids. The germline CDR1 and CDR2 sequences are MNHNY and SVGAGI (reference sequence). The chain's CDR3 is CASTLGESAKNIQYF. The CDR3, as DNA: TGTGCCAGCACCCTTGGGGAGTCTGCCAAAAACATTCAGTACTTC.

This clonotype appeared many times. This chain joins TRBV27 and TRBJ1-5, with a tentative D call TRBD1 (5 bases). Germline V gene lookup returns CDR1 MNHEY and CDR2 SMNVEV (reference sequence). V lost 6 bases and J 1 base, leaving 13 bases between the germline ends. CDR3 length: 15 amino acids. For the CDR3, the DNA is TGTGCCAGCAGAGGGGTTGGGGGGAGCAATCAGCCCCAGCATTTT. Protein product: CASRGVGGSNQPQHF.

This clonotype was seen at least ten times. The J gene is TRBJ2-1, the V gene TRBV4-3, with 12 bases matching TRBD2. Germline V gene sequence: CDR1 LGHNA, CDR2 YSLEER. V was pared by 3 bases and J by 4 bases, with 1 base of the junction left unmatched. This CDR3 spans 15 amino acids. This CDR3 is CASSQTSGGYNEQFF. CDR3 nucleotide sequence: TGCGCCAGCAGCCAGACTAGCGGGGGATACAATGAGCAGTTCTTC.

Ten or more counts support this clonotype. The chain employs TRBV6-2 or TRBV6-3 and TRBJ2-1; TRBD2 is a possible D gene (5 bases). Germline V lookup: CDR1 MNHEY, CDR2 SVGEGT. Between the trimmed V and J ends, which lost 3 bases and 7 bases, there was a span of 7 bases. There are 12 residues in the CDR3. Here the CDR3 reads CASSYEGNEQFF. DNA of the CDR3: TGTGCCAGCAGTTATGAGGGAAATGAGCAGTTCTTC.

This clonotype was seen repeatedly, ten times or more. This chain connects TRBV7-9 to TRBJ2-3, with D unresolved. V was pared by 5 bases and J by 6 bases, with 9 bases between. The length of the CDR3 is 12 residues. Per germline, CDR1 SEHNR and CDR2 FQNEAQ (reference sequence). CDR3 coding DNA: TGTGCCAGCAGCCCAGTCAAGGATACGCAGTATTTT. Translation gives CASSPVKDTQYF.

This clonotype has at least ten counts. This sequence joins TRBV18 and TRBJ2-7; the match to TRBD2 covers 8 bases. CDR3 length: 15 amino acids. J gave up 0 bases and V 6 bases, and 7 bases lay outside the gene matches. Germline CDR1 is KGHSH and CDR2 is LQKENI. In DNA, the CDR3 is TGTGCCAGCTCGCACCGGGAGGGATACTCCTACGAGCAGTACTTC. It translates to CASSHREGYSYEQYF.

This clonotype was detected many times. The V gene is TRBV5-1, the J gene TRBJ2-7; D not certain. Trimming removed 0 bases at V and 10 bases at J, with 8 bases between. The CDR3 has 11 residues. Germline V lookup: CDR1 SGHRS, CDR2 YFSETQ. CDR3 loop: CASSLGAFQYF. The CDR3 DNA reads TGCGCCAGCAGCTTGGGGGCGTTCCAGTACTTC.

This clonotype was recorded at least ten times. The chain employs TRBV11-2 and TRBJ2-7; D may be TRBD1 or TRBD2 (5 bases each). V lost 5 bases and J 2 bases, leaving 10 bases between the germline ends. Per the germline V gene, CDR1 is SGHAT and CDR2 is FQNNGV. CDR3 length equals 13 residues. The CDR3 DNA sequence: TGTGCCAGCAGCGCAGGGACCGCCTACGAGCAGTACTTC. Amino acid sequence: CASSAGTAYEQYF.